This T cell receptor (beta chain) was recorded in a study of CD8+CD57+ T cells in acquired aplastic anemia. The wider study: An average of about 3.4 ug of DNA was obtained from sorted CD4+ and CD8+ cells. The study obtained 10 million to 12 million reads on average for CD4+ cells from healthy donors.

Study observations and caveats: Around 27 sequences, all CD8+ CDR3, were shared between patients and controls. The study found no significant CD8+ Simpson's diversity difference between patients and controls.

This clonotype was seen a single time. Its cognate antigen is unknown. Genomic DNA templated the TCR beta VDJ and CDR3 profiling. MiXCR was run by TCRdb on the reads, yielding one entry per CDR3 protein. The data hold a few hundred thousand distinct CDR3 sequences, with 61% observed a single time. Germline trimming cut 4 bases from V and 4 bases from J; bases unmatched to any gene: 3. The CDR3 is made up of 13 amino acids. The rearrangement uses TRBV12-3 or TRBV12-4 and TRBJ1-2, with TRBD1 matching over 7 bases. Material for sequencing was sorted CD4+, CD8+, or CD8+CD57+ T cells (not recorded which) from PBMCs. The clonotype originates from a human donor in good health. CDR3 protein: CASSWGQSYGYTF. CDR3 in DNA: TGTGCCAGCAGTTGGGGACAGAGCTATGGCTACACCTTC.